This note documents a single T cell receptor beta chain sequence. The clone's antigen remains unknown. One base away there is no much larger clone; base qualities are not given. The time point label here, explained by the study, means: newly diagnosed, previously untreated cHL patient sample. As a comparison group for the relapsed/refractory trial patients, PBMCs were sequenced from patients with newly diagnosed, previously untreated classical Hodgkin lymphoma. After peripheral blood was drawn into 8 mL Vacutainer Cell Preparation Tubes, PBMCs were isolated by centrifugation and then cryopreserved. Genomic DNA was isolated using the Qiagen DNeasy kit from unsorted PBMCs as well as from negatively selected CD4+ and CD8+ fractions. TCR beta CDR3 regions were subjected to amplification by immunoSEQ multiplex PCR with primers that anneal to V and J segments. Amplification bias was minimized using a synthetic immune receptor repertoire, and residual bias was removed computationally after sequencing. On the study's bioinformatics: Repertoire diversity was quantified as the Shannon entropy index using custom Python scripts. Unsorted, CD4+ and CD8+ repertoires were analyzed separately, except for combined analyses in which CD4+ and CD8+ sequences were merged in silico. TCRdb provides this immuneACCESS table in a form limited to in-frame rearrangements. Some clones are lacking; in checked studies, under half of them reflect an unresolved V gene, and why the rest are absent is not known. That table is the source of V, J and clone size, and D and trimming were worked out from the DNA. The sample includes tens of thousands of clones, with nearly 95% observed a single time. About 3.7% of the sample lies in the top ten.

The data were obtained in a study of PD-1 blockade in classical Hodgkin lymphoma (dated by TCRdb to 2018 to 2020). Regarding the research as a whole: The study used TCR beta sequencing and CyTOF to define a peripheral blood immune signature of response to PD-1 blockade in classical Hodgkin lymphoma. Study-level results and caveats: Newly diagnosed patients were reported to have lower baseline TCR diversity than healthy donors, and relapsed/refractory patients were reported to have lower baseline TCR diversity still. The study covered only a single clinical trial cohort, and the causes of the repertoire differences, possibly disease activity or prior therapy, were still not defined.

The CDR3 goes from the cysteine to the phenylalanine over 14 residues. Only the CDR3 region is kept as DNA, spanning 42 bases read in frame from base 1. Trimming takes 1 base off V and 5 bases off J; junction bases not matched to a gene: 3. In the germline V gene, CDR1 corresponds to SGHRS and CDR2 to YFSETQ. The specimen was peripheral blood mononuclear cells (PBMCs). This TCR came from a human donor with classical Hodgkin lymphoma. The chain is encoded by TRBV5-1 joined to TRBJ2-5; TRBD1 lines up with 9 middle nucleotides. The CDR3 region: CASSLIGQGETQYF. Read as DNA, the sequence is TGCGCCAGCAGCTTGATTGGACAGGGGGAGACCCAGTACTTC.